The clone carrying this T cell receptor (beta chain) was detected ten times or more. These data belong to a study of regulatory T cells in long-lasting Graves disease. The time point is: newly diagnosed GD, antithyroid drugs for less than 3 months. Isolated PBMC RNA provided the starting material for the TCR library. Germline V gene sequence: CDR1 SGDLS, CDR2 YYNGEE. CDR3 size: 15 residues. V lost 2 bases and J 1 base, leaving 7 bases between the germline ends. Arm-PCR of CDR3 regions and iRepertoire HTBI primers were used to build TCR beta libraries. MiXCR, applied by TCRdb to the multiplex PCR reads, yields one record per CDR3 protein. The sample has roughly 500,000 distinct CDR3 sequences; more than 10% are singletons. The data were also submitted as part of a second study, on T cells in Graves' hyperthyroidism and ophthalmopathy.

This specimen consisted of peripheral blood mononuclear cells (PBMCs), obtained at new diagnosis, from a patient treated with antithyroid drugs. This receptor was identified in a woman in her twenties or thirties with Graves disease. The chain couples TRBV9 to TRBJ2-6, with D unclear. In nucleotides, the CDR3 is TGTGCCAGCAGCGTTATAGGGTCTGGGGCCAACGTCCTGACTTTC. Translated: CASSVIGSGANVLTF.